These 30 T cell receptor beta chains were sequenced from one sample in a study of T cells in Graves' hyperthyroidism and ophthalmopathy (dated by TCRdb to the late 2010s). The library was obtained by multiplex PCR. TCRdb shows the sequencer as Illumina HiSeq 2000. Amplification of TCR beta CDR3 regions was carried out from RNA transcripts. For the first round of RT-PCR on the TCR CDR3, the HTBI primer set was used together with the Qiagen OneStep RT-PCR kit. Using fastp trimming at Q25 and MiXCR clonotype assembly, TCRdb reanalyzed the public sequencing data and kept in-frame beta chains. Every entry covers one CDR3 protein and lists the most common genes and DNA from its rows. For this sample the table gives 300,000 to 450,000 distinct CDR3 sequences, of which approximately 18% were detected only once. Of the sample, 40% is held by the ten largest clones. The sequenced sample was blood. The origin of the receptors is a man between 18 and 35 years old with Graves' ophthalmopathy.

This chain uses TRBV7-3 with TRBJ2-6, with D uncertain. Trimming removed 7 bases at V and 4 bases at J, with 11 bases between. Per germline, CDR1 SGHTA and CDR2 FQGTGA. The CDR3 has 14 residues. CDR3 region: CASTPQSGANVLTF. CDR3 in DNA: TGTGCCAGCACCCCACAGTCGGGGGCCAACGTCCTGACTTTC.

In this sample, this clonotype turned up many times. The rearrangement joins TRBV14 to TRBJ2-7, with TRBD1 identical over 9 bases. This CDR3 is built from 15 residues. The V segment lost 3 bases and the J segment 0 bases; nucleotides outside the gene matches: 3. Germline lookup yields CDR1 SGHDN and CDR2 FVKESK. CDR3 sequence reads: CASSQGQGSSYEQYF. The DNA for the CDR3 is TGTGCCAGCAGCCAGGGACAGGGCAGCTCCTACGAGCAGTACTTC.

This clonotype was seen repeatedly, ten times or more. The rearrangement joins TRBV15 to TRBJ1-1, with D possibly being TRBD1 (6 bases). The germline gives CDR1 LNHNV, CDR2 YYDKDF (reference sequence). V was pared by 4 bases and J by 0 bases, with 12 bases between. CDR3 length equals 15 residues. This chain's CDR3 is CATSTRTAMNTEAFF. The CDR3, as DNA: TGTGCCACCAGCACGCGGACAGCAATGAACACTGAAGCTTTCTTT. Supplemented by reference TRBV15 and TRBJ1-1, the full variable domain reads DAMVIQNPRYQVTQFGKPVTLSCSQTLNHNVMYWYQQKSSQAPKLLFHYYDKDFNNEADTPDNFQSRRPNTSFCFLDIRSPGLGDTAMYLCATSTRTAMNTEAFFGQGTRLTVV.

This clonotype has a count of ten or more. The chain couples TRBV5-1 to TRBJ1-1, with D unclear. Per the germline V gene, CDR1 is SGHRS and CDR2 is YFSETQ. This CDR3 spans 15 amino acids. V lost 4 bases and J 4 bases, leaving 17 bases between the germline ends. For the CDR3, the DNA is TGCGCCAGCAGCCCCAATAGCGGGAAGGCCACTGAAGCTTTCTTT. Its protein product is CASSPNSGKATEAFF.

This chain joins TRBV27 and TRBJ2-7; tentatively, D is TRBD1 (7 bases). Trimming stripped 4 bases from V and 3 bases from J, with 13 bases between. The CDR3 has 14 amino acids. Germline lookup yields CDR1 MNHEY and CDR2 SMNVEV (reference sequence). The CDR3 DNA reads as TGTGCCAGCAGTTATGGAGGGGGCAACTACGAGCAGTACTTC. It yields the protein CASSYGGGNYEQYF.

There are many counts of this clonotype. The chain uses TRBV12-3 or TRBV12-4 and TRBJ1-5; D ambiguous. V was clipped by 2 bases and J by 6 bases, with 5 bases between them. This CDR3 region has 12 residues. The CDR3 sequence: CASSLPSQPQHF. CDR3 bases: TGTGCCAGCAGTTTACCTAGTCAGCCCCAGCATTTT.

This clonotype has just a few counts. The rearrangement links TRBV20-1 to TRBJ2-1; a possible D gene is TRBD1 (6 bases). CDR3 length: 16 residues. Looked up from germline, CDR1 is DFQATT and CDR2 is SNEGSKA (reference sequence). V was shortened by 0 bases and J by 0 bases, with 12 bases between the two germline ends. CDR3 nucleotides: TGCAGTGCTAGAGAGGGAAAAGGGGGCTCCTACAATGAGCAGTTCTTC. Its translation is CSAREGKGGSYNEQFF.

This clonotype was counted many times. This sequence joins TRBV3-1 and TRBJ1-2; D perhaps matches TRBD1 (6 bases). V was cut by 0 bases and J by 4 bases, with 12 bases left in between. Germline V gene data show CDR1 as LGHDT and CDR2 as YNNKEL (reference sequence). This CDR3 is 15 amino acids long. The CDR3 DNA is TGTGCCAGCAGCCAAGATTTGACAGGACCCTATGGCTACACCTTC. Translation gives CASSQDLTGPYGYTF. Complete variable domain (other parts from reference TRBV3-1 and TRBJ1-2): DTAVSQTPKYLVTQMGNDKSIKCEQNLGHDTMYWYKQDSKKFLKIMFSYNNKELIINETVPNRFSPKSPDKAHLNLHINSLELGDSAVYFCASSQDLTGPYGYTFGSGTRLTVV.

This rearrangement joins TRBV12-3 or TRBV12-4 to TRBJ1-2; tentatively, D is TRBD1 (6 bases). Trimming stripped 6 bases from V and 5 bases from J, with 16 bases between. This CDR3 region has 14 residues. The CDR3 is CASRRLQGPYGYTF. DNA for the CDR3: TGTGCCAGCAGACGTTTACAGGGACCGTATGGCTACACCTTC.

The chain has TRBV19 and TRBJ2-7; the match to TRBD1 covers 8 bases. The CDR3 totals 16 residues. CDR1 is LNHDA and CDR2 is SQIVND in the germline V gene (reference sequence). J was trimmed by 3 bases and V by 7 bases; bases with no gene match: 14. CDR3 in DNA: TGTGCCAGTACCCGAGGGGGAGGACAGGGATACTACGAGCAGTACTTC. Protein sequence: CASTRGGGQGYYEQYF.

This clonotype has at least ten counts. The chain combines TRBV20-1 with TRBJ2-7; D is perhaps TRBD2 (5 bases). This CDR3 has 13 amino acids. Germline CDR1 DFQATT, CDR2 SNEGSKA (reference sequence). V lost 0 bases and J 2 bases, leaving 8 bases between the germline ends. As DNA, the CDR3 is TGCAGTGCTAGAGAGAGGGTGACCTACGAGCAGTACTTC. This translates into CSARERVTYEQYF.

This clonotype was detected ten times or more. The V call is TRBV20-1, the J call TRBJ1-1; D gene uncertain. The V gene's germline CDR1 is DFQATT and CDR2 SNEGSKA (reference sequence). The CDR3 loop spans 11 amino acids. CDR3: CSAVENTEAFF. CDR3 coding DNA: TGCAGCGCCGTTGAGAATACTGAAGCTTTCTTT.

This clonotype was detected a few times. The chain is built from TRBV18 and TRBJ1-4, with 7 bases lining up with TRBD1. The CDR3 consists of 16 residues. Germline assignment: CDR1 KGHSH and CDR2 LQKENI. Trimming took 3 bases from V and 0 from J; bases not matched to a gene: 4. DNA of the CDR3: TGTGCCAGCTCACCGTGGGACAGTGCAACTAATGAAAAACTGTTTTTT. This codes for CASSPWDSATNEKLFF.

The genes are TRBV18 and TRBJ1-5, with 7 bases identical to TRBD1. The germline gives CDR1 KGHSH, CDR2 LQKENI. V dropped 4 bases and J dropped 5; count of bases not matched to a gene: 11. The CDR3 has 16 amino acids. CDR3 residues: CASSQLDRSVDQPQHF. The CDR3 DNA reads TGTGCCAGCTCACAACTGGACAGGTCAGTGGATCAGCCCCAGCATTTT. The variable domain in full, with the rest retrieved from reference TRBV18 and TRBJ1-5, is NAGVMQNPRHLVRRRGQEARLRCSPMKGHSHVYWYRQLPEEGLKFMVYLQKENIIDESGMPKERFSAEFPKEGPSILRIQQVVRGDSAAYFCASSQLDRSVDQPQHFGDGTRLSIL.

This clonotype has a count of ten or more. The gene calls are TRBV5-8 and TRBJ2-3; perhaps TRBD2 as D (6 bases). Germline lookup yields CDR1 SGHTS and CDR2 YDEGEE. The length of the CDR3 is 16 residues. V was clipped by 0 bases and J by 0 bases, with 11 bases between them. The CDR3 nucleotides read TGTGCCAGCAGCTTGGGCGGGGACTTCAGCACAGATACGCAGTATTTT. Amino acids: CASSLGGDFSTDTQYF.

At least ten counts were recorded for this clonotype. The CDR3 DNA sequence: TGTGCCAGCAGCCAAGCTAGCGGGGGGGAGACCCAGTACTTC. This translates into CASSQASGGETQYF. This sequence joins TRBV3-1 and TRBJ2-5; TRBD2 matches 11 bases. The junction had 0 bases not matched to a gene; V was cut back by 1 base and J by 5 bases. Per germline, CDR1 LGHDT and CDR2 YNNKEL (reference sequence). The CDR3 is made up of 14 amino acids.

CDR3 protein: CASSYGTGDTGELFF. In nucleotides, the CDR3 is TGTGCCAGCAGTTACGGGACAGGGGACACCGGGGAGCTGTTTTTT. The chain employs TRBV6-6 and TRBJ2-2, with 10 bases lining up with TRBD1. The CDR3 runs to 15 residues. Looked up from germline, CDR1 is MNHNY and CDR2 is SVGAGI (reference sequence). V gave up 2 bases and J gave up 3 bases; unmatched junction bases: 0.

DNA of the CDR3: TGTGCTAGTGGTTTGGACCTGGGAGATTTTGATGGGACCCAGTACTTC. As protein: CASGLDLGDFDGTQYF. The rearrangement uses TRBV12-5 and TRBJ2-5, with D possibly matching TRBD2 (5 bases). The ends were cut back, 1 base at V and 7 bases at J, with 19 bases in the middle. The germline V gene has CDR1 LGHNT and CDR2 FRNRAP. This CDR3 has 16 amino acids.

This clonotype was counted at least ten times. This chain uses TRBV5-5 with TRBJ1-2; 10 bases are shared with TRBD1. J lost 8 bases, V lost 3 bases, and 4 bases had no gene match. This CDR3 has 13 residues. CDR1 SGHKS and CDR2 YYEKEE come from the germline V gene (reference sequence). The CDR3 region is CASSWGTGDGYTF. The CDR3 nucleotides are TGTGCCAGCAGCTGGGGGACAGGGGACGGCTACACCTTC.

This clonotype was observed a few times. The chain carries TRBV7-3 and TRBJ2-7; TRBD1 is a possible D gene (5 bases). CDR1 is SGHTA, CDR2 FQGTGA, per germline. The CDR3 length is 15 residues. The germline V and J ends were trimmed by 1 base and 7 bases, with 17 bases remaining between them. The CDR3 sequence: CASSLNAGWAEEQYF. The CDR3 coding sequence is TGTGCCAGCAGCTTAAACGCAGGGTGGGCTGAGGAGCAGTACTTC. Variable domain in full (rest from reference TRBV7-3 and TRBJ2-7): GAGVSQTPSNKVTEKGKYVELRCDPISGHTALYWYRQSLGQGPEFLIYFQGTGAADDSGLPNDRFFAVRPEGSVSTLKIQRTERGDSAVYLCASSLNAGWAEEQYFGPGTRLTVT.

Comment on this clonotype: This may be a read error, as it is one base from a much larger clone. The V gene is TRBV27, the J gene TRBJ2-3, with 14 bases aligning to TRBD2. This CDR3 region has 19 residues. J lost 5 bases, V lost 5 bases, and 15 bases had no gene match. Germline V gives CDR1 MNHEY, CDR2 SMNVEV (reference sequence). The CDR3 protein is CASSHIPGLAGVVLDTQYF. The CDR3 nucleotides read TGTGCCAGCAGTCATATCCCGGGACTAGCGGGGGTTGTACTAGATACGCAGTATTTT.

This clonotype occurred a few times. The chain uses TRBV27 and TRBJ1-2; possibly TRBD1 for D (6 bases). CDR1 is MNHEY and CDR2 is SMNVEV in the germline V gene (reference sequence). Trimming removed 5 bases from V and 2 bases from J, with 15 bases in between. The CDR3 covers 15 residues. For the CDR3, the DNA is TGTGCCAGCAGTCTCGCCTCTGGACAGAACTATGGCTACACCTTC. Protein sequence: CASSLASGQNYGYTF.

The chain carries TRBV6-2 or TRBV6-3 and TRBJ1-2; D is possibly TRBD1 (5 bases). Trimming removed 5 bases from V and 1 base from J, with 14 bases in between. The CDR3 is 15 amino acids. Germline-derived CDR1 and CDR2 are MNHEY and SVGEGT. The CDR3 DNA reads as TGTGCCAGCAGTCGTGGGGCAGCTAGTAACTATGGCTACACCTTC. It is translated as CASSRGAASNYGYTF.

This clonotype has a count of ten or more. This sequence joins TRBV2 and TRBJ2-1, with D unclear. In germline, CDR1 is SNHLY, CDR2 FYNNEI. The V end lost 3 bases, the J end lost 6 bases, and 9 bases lay between the germline ends. The CDR3 spans 13 residues. Here the CDR3 reads CASSEAASNEQFF. As DNA, the CDR3 is TGTGCCAGCAGTGAGGCGGCTAGCAATGAGCAGTTCTTC.

Comments on this clonotype: A junction boundary mismatches the germline segment, possibly from a read error. The chain employs TRBV28 and TRBJ2-1, with 11 bases identical to TRBD2. The germline gives CDR1 MDHEN, CDR2 SYDVKM. The CDR3 loop spans 18 amino acids. The CDR3, as DNA: TGTGTCAGCAGTTTACGTGGGTTCCGTAGCGGGAGGGTTAGTGAGCAGTTCTTC. Translating gives CVSSLRGFRSGRVSEQFF.

This clonotype was counted at least ten times. The chain employs TRBV20-1 and TRBJ2-3; D is tentatively TRBD1 or TRBD2 (5 bases each). The germline V gene has CDR1 DFQATT and CDR2 SNEGSKA (reference sequence). The CDR3 runs 13 residues. The V gene lost 3 bases and the J gene lost 2 bases, with 9 bases spanning the gap. The CDR3 is CSARRGTTDTQYF. The CDR3 DNA is TGCAGTGCTAGGAGAGGGACCACAGATACGCAGTATTTT.

This sequence joins TRBV2 and TRBJ2-3; 7 bases are shared with TRBD2. Germline V gives CDR1 SNHLY, CDR2 FYNNEI. CDR3 length equals 16 residues. After removal of 7 bases from V and 2 bases from J, the junction contained 12 bases not matched to a gene. CDR3 in amino acids: CASIVLAEVPTDTQYF. CDR3 DNA: TGTGCCAGCATCGTGCTAGCGGAGGTCCCCACAGATACGCAGTATTTT.

CDR3 DNA: TGTGCCAACTCTCAGGCGGCAAGAGAGACCCAGTACTTC. It is translated as CANSQAARETQYF. The V call is TRBV2, the J call TRBJ2-5; D uncertain. V lost 10 bases to trimming and J lost 4 bases, with 16 bases between them. Germline values: CDR1 SNHLY, CDR2 FYNNEI. The CDR3 spans 13 residues.

This clonotype was seen just once. The rearrangement joins TRBV4-1 to TRBJ1-4; TRBD1 is a possible D gene (5 bases). Germline CDR1 is MGHRA and CDR2 is YSYEKL. Trimming pared 0 bases from V and 5 bases from J, leaving 16 bases between. The length of the CDR3 is 17 residues. The CDR3 nucleotides are TGCGCCAGCAGCCAAGATTTGGAGGGACCGCAGAATGAAAAACTGTTTTTT. Amino acids: CASSQDLEGPQNEKLFF.

In this sample, this clonotype turned up a few times. The chain links TRBV19 to TRBJ1-2; a weak D match, TRBD1 (6 bases). V lost 5 bases, J lost 8 bases, and 18 bases lay in between. This CDR3 has 14 amino acids. Germline V gives CDR1 LNHDA, CDR2 SQIVND (reference sequence). The CDR3 region is CASSHQQGWRGYTF. Here the CDR3 DNA reads TGTGCCAGTAGTCATCAACAGGGTTGGCGGGGCTACACCTTC. Together with reference TRBV19 and TRBJ1-2, the CDR3 gives the full variable domain: DGGITQSPKYLFRKEGQNVTLSCEQNLNHDAMYWYRQDPGQGLRLIYYSQIVNDFQKGDIAEGYSVSREKKESFPLTVTSAQKNPTAFYLCASSHQQGWRGYTFGSGTRLTVV.